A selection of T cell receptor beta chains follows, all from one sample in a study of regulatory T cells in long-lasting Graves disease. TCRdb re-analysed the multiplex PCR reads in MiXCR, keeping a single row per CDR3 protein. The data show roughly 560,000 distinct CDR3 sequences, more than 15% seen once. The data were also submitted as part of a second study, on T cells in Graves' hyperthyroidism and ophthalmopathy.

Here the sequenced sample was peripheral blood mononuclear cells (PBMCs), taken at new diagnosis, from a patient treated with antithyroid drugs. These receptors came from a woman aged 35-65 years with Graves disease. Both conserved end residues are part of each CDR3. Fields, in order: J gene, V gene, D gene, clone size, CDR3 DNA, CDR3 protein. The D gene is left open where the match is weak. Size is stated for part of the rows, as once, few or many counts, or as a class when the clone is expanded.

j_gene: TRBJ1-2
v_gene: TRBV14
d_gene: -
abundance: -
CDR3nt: TGTGCCAGCAGCCATTCTTCGACCCGCTATGGCTACACCTTC
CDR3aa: CASSHSSTRYGYTF

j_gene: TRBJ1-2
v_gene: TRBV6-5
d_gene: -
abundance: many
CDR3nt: TGTGCCAGCAGTTCCTTCCCGCAGTCAAGCTATGGCTACACCTTC
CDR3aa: CASSSFPQSSYGYTF

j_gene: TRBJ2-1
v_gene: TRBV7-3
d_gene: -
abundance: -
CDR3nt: TGTGCCAGCAGCTTAGGGATGCTTGGCGGAGGCCATGAGCAGTTCTTC
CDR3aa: CASSLGMLGGGHEQFF

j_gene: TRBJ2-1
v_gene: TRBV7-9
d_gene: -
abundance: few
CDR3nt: TGTGCCAGCAGCTTAGGGACTAAAATCCCCTACAATGAGCAGTTCTTC
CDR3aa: CASSLGTKIPYNEQFF

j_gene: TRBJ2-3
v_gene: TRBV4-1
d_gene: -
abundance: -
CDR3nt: TGCGCCAGCAGCCAAGGGCCAGGTGGGACAGATACGCAGTATTTT
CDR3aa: CASSQGPGGTDTQYF

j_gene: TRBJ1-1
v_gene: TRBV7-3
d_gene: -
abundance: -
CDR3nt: TGTGCCAGCAGCGTGGGTCTACCCAACACTGGAGCTTTCTTT
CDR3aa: CASSVGLPNTGAFF

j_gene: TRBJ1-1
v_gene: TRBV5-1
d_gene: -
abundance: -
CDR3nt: TGCGCCAGCAGCCCTCGTGGTACGAACACTGAAGCTTTCTTT
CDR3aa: CASSPRGTNTEAFF

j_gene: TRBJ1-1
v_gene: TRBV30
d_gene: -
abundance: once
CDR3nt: TGTGCCTGGAGTGTCCAGTTGCGGAACACTGAAGCTTTCTTT
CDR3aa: CAWSVQLRNTEAFF

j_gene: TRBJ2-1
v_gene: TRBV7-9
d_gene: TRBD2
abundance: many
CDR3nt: TGTGCCAGCAGCTTAGCAGCGGGGGGTCCGTGGGATGAGCAGTTCTTC
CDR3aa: CASSLAAGGPWDEQFF

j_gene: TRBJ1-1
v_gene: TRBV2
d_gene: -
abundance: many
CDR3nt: TGTGCCAGCATCAAGGACGGCAACACTGAAGCTTTCTTT
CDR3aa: CASIKDGNTEAFF

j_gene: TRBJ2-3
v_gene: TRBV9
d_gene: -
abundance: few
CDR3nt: TGTGCCAGCAGCGTAGTCGGTCGGAGTGATACGCAGTATTTT
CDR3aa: CASSVVGRSDTQYF

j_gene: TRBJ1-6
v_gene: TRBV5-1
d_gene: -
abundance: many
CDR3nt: TGCGCCAGCAGCTTGGACCTCGGGGCATCACCCCTCCACTTT
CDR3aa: CASSLDLGASPLHF

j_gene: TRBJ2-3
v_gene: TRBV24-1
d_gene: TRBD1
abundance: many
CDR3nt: TGTGCCACCGGAGACAGGGGTACAGATACGCAGTATTTT
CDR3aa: CATGDRGTDTQYF

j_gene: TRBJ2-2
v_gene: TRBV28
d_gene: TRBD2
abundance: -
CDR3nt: TGTGCCAGCAGCGCGGGGGGGGATACCACCGGGGAGCTGTTTTTT
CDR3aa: CASSAGGDTTGELFF

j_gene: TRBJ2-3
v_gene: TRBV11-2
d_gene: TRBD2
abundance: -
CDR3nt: TGTGCCAGCAGTTCCGGGACTAGCGGGGGGTTAGATACGCAGTATTTT
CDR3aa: CASSSGTSGGLDTQYF

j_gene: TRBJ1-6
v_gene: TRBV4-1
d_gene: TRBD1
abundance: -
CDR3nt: TGCGCCAGCAGCCAAGAGGGTTCGGGACAGGGGTATTCACCCCTCCACTTT
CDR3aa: CASSQEGSGQGYSPLHF